The 25 T cell receptor beta chains given below trace back to one sample, sequenced in a study of cytotoxic CD8 clonotypes in ibrutinib-treated CLL. Produced via immunoSEQ multiplex PCR; TCRdb's table is partial and in-frame only. The sample records around 300,000 clones, almost 80% being singletons. Specimen: PBMCs, collected before ibrutinib treatment. These receptors originate from a human donor with chronic lymphocytic leukemia.

This clone is a singleton in its sample. A far larger clone is only one base removed, so a read error is likely. J is TRBJ2-7 and V is TRBV4-3; 8 nucleotides match TRBD2. Unmatched junction bases numbered 11, after V lost 4 bases and J lost 6 bases. Germline CDR1 and CDR2: LGHNA and YSLEER. The CDR3 spans 15 residues. CDR3 loop: CASSPSRAGGGEQYF. CDR3 coding DNA: TGCGCCAGCAGCCCGAGCAGGGCGGGAGGAGGCGAGCAGTACTTC.

This chain uses TRBV18 with TRBJ2-7, with D possibly TRBD1 on 5 matching bases. CDR1 is KGHSH, CDR2 LQKENI, per germline. The CDR3 length is 14 residues. V gave up 6 bases and J gave up 3 bases, with 15 bases separating them. The CDR3 region is CASSSVRTHYEQYF. CDR3 coding DNA: TGTGCCAGCTCTTCGGTAAGGACACACTACGAGCAGTACTTC.

The rearrangement links TRBV30 to TRBJ1-1, with D possibly matching TRBD1 (5 bases). Trimming removed 2 bases from V and 0 bases from J, with 19 bases in between. CDR1 is GTSNPN, CDR2 SVGIG, per germline (reference sequence). The CDR3 sequence is 17 residues long. In DNA, the CDR3 is TGTGCCTGGAGTATTAGGATAGGGACCTACATGAACACTGAAGCTTTCTTT. It yields the protein CAWSIRIGTYMNTEAFF.

V and J are TRBV6-6 and TRBJ1-5, with no clear D. The V end lost 2 bases, the J end lost 9 bases, and 11 bases lay between the germline ends. The CDR3 consists of 13 residues. Germline V lookup: CDR1 MNHNY, CDR2 SVGAGI (reference sequence). The DNA of the CDR3 is TGTGCCAGCAGTTACGGGGTGCCAGGGCCCCAGCATTTT. Protein: CASSYGVPGPQHF.

The gene calls are TRBV5-1 and TRBJ2-1; TRBD2 is a possible D gene (5 bases). The V and J ends lost 0 bases and 5 bases respectively, with 6 bases between them. The CDR3 extends over 13 amino acids. Germline loops: CDR1 SGHRS, CDR2 YFSETQ. Here the CDR3 reads CASSLAGNNEQFF. DNA of the CDR3: TGCGCCAGCAGCTTGGCCGGGAACAATGAGCAGTTCTTC.

This clone came up a few times. The chain has TRBV6-5 and TRBJ1-2; tentatively, D is TRBD1 (5 bases). Trimming removed 5 bases at V and 4 bases at J, with 14 bases between. This CDR3 has 14 amino acids. Germline CDR1 reads MNHEY; CDR2 reads SVGAGI. CDR3: CASSRRGLSYGYTF. CDR3 coding DNA: TGTGCCAGCAGTCGTAGGGGTTTGAGCTATGGCTACACCTTC.

This clone has just one count. The chain couples TRBV25-1 to TRBJ1-4, with a weak D call TRBD1 (6 bases). Trimming took off 1 base at V and 9 bases at J, with 9 bases between the two ends. The CDR3 totals 13 residues. CDR1 MGHDK and CDR2 SYGVNS come from the germline V gene. The CDR3, as DNA: TGTGCCAGCAGTGAATCCGGGACAAAAAAACTGTTTTTT. Translating it yields CASSESGTKKLFF.

This clone was seen only a few times. V gene TRBV14 combines with J gene TRBJ2-3; a weak D match, TRBD1 (5 bases). V lost 0 bases, J lost 0 bases, and 13 bases lay in between. This CDR3 spans 17 amino acids. The germline CDR1 and CDR2 sequences are SGHDN and FVKESK. The CDR3 loop reads CASSQDRGRVSTDTQYF. CDR3 coding DNA: TGTGCCAGCAGCCAAGATAGGGGCCGGGTTAGCACAGATACGCAGTATTTT.

The sample holds one count of this clone. The V and J genes are TRBV7-9 and TRBJ2-3; D gene unclear. V lost 5 bases and J 6 bases, leaving 9 bases between the germline ends. The CDR3 runs to 12 residues. Germline CDR1 is SEHNR and CDR2 is FQNEAQ (reference sequence). As DNA, the CDR3 is TGTGCCAGCAGCCATAATCGGGATACGCAGTATTTT. It codes for CASSHNRDTQYF.

In this sample, this clone turned up once. V usage is TRBV9 and J usage is TRBJ1-1, with a tentative D call TRBD1 (5 bases). CDR1 SGDLS and CDR2 YYNGEE come from the germline V gene. V shed 7 bases and J shed 2 bases, with 12 bases lying between them. The CDR3 contains 13 residues. DNA of the CDR3: TGTGCCAGCGGGGCCGTCATTAACACTGAAGCTTTCTTT. It encodes CASGAVINTEAFF.

This clone occurred a few times. The chain carries TRBV4-2 and TRBJ2-2; D call uncertain. Germline CDR1 LGHNA, CDR2 YNFKEQ. The V end lost 2 bases, the J end lost 6 bases, and 7 bases lay between the germline ends. The length of the CDR3 is 13 residues. CDR3: CASSQLISGELFF. The DNA of the CDR3 is TGTGCCAGCAGCCAACTAATCTCCGGGGAGCTGTTTTTT.

V and J are TRBV11-2 and TRBJ2-2; maybe TRBD2 (5 bases). The length of the CDR3 is 14 residues. Germline CDR1 SGHAT, CDR2 FQNNGV. Trimming removed 0 bases at V and 4 bases at J, with 6 bases between. This chain's CDR3 is CASSLEAVTGELFF. CDR3 nucleotide sequence: TGTGCCAGCAGCTTAGAAGCGGTCACCGGGGAGCTGTTTTTT.

This rearrangement joins TRBV13 to TRBJ2-3, with 7 positions matching TRBD2. CDR1 is PRHDT, CDR2 FYEKMQ, per germline (reference sequence). The CDR3 extends over 16 amino acids. The J segment lost 4 bases and the V segment lost 2 bases, leaving 9 bases of the junction unmatched. Here the CDR3 reads CASSLSGIVLSDTQYF. Written as DNA, the CDR3 is TGTGCCAGCAGCTTAAGCGGGATTGTTCTCTCAGATACGCAGTATTTT.

This sequence joins TRBV7-2 and TRBJ2-3; 8 bases fit TRBD2. The CDR3 runs 15 residues. V was pared by 4 bases and J by 6 bases, with 9 bases of the junction left unmatched. Germline-derived CDR1 and CDR2 are SGHTA and FQGNSA. The CDR3 reads CASSWEREYFDTQYF. CDR3 in DNA: TGTGCCAGCAGCTGGGAGCGGGAGTACTTTGATACGCAGTATTTT.

J is TRBJ2-1 and V is TRBV5-1; 7 positions match TRBD1. The CDR3 runs to 15 residues. Germline CDR1 SGHRS, CDR2 YFSETQ. The ends lost 4 bases at V and 6 bases at J; junction bases unmatched: 10. The CDR3 here is CASSLEVTGINEQFF. Here the CDR3 DNA reads TGCGCCAGCAGCCTAGAAGTGACAGGGATCAATGAGCAGTTCTTC.

The chain joins TRBV27 to TRBJ1-1, with 8 positions matching TRBD1. The CDR3 covers 13 residues. The ends lost 5 bases at V and 6 bases at J; junction bases unmatched: 5. Germline CDR1 is MNHEY and CDR2 is SMNVEV (reference sequence). In DNA form, the CDR3 reads TGTGCCAGCAGTCCTCCGACAGGGGCTGAAGCTTTCTTT. This codes for CASSPPTGAEAFF.

This chain links TRBV18 with TRBJ1-4, with 8 bases fitting TRBD1. Germline V gene data show CDR1 as KGHSH and CDR2 as LQKENI. Losses at the gene ends were 0 bases for V and 8 bases for J; bases not matched to a gene: 5. The length of the CDR3 is 15 residues. The CDR3 loop reads CASSPPDRVGEKLFF. The CDR3 coding sequence is TGTGCCAGCTCACCACCGGACAGGGTAGGGGAAAAACTGTTTTTT. The full variable domain, completed using reference TRBV18 and TRBJ1-4, is NAGVMQNPRHLVRRRGQEARLRCSPMKGHSHVYWYRQLPEEGLKFMVYLQKENIIDESGMPKERFSAEFPKEGPSILRIQQVVRGDSAAYFCASSPPDRVGEKLFFGSGTQLSVL.

The V and J genes are TRBV7-9 and TRBJ1-1; D might be TRBD1 (5 bases). This CDR3 contains 13 residues. Trimming removed 6 bases from V and 1 base from J, with 9 bases in between. CDR1 and CDR2 (germline): SEHNR, FQNEAQ (reference sequence). CDR3 sequence reads: CASSAQGNTEAFF. The DNA of the CDR3 is TGTGCCAGCAGTGCCCAGGGGAACACTGAAGCTTTCTTT.

This sequence joins TRBV10-3 and TRBJ1-3; D not resolved. The V gene lost 2 bases and the J gene lost 0 bases, with 8 bases spanning the gap. The CDR3 is 15 residues long. The germline V gene encodes CDR1 ENHRY and CDR2 SYGVKD. This CDR3 reads CAISEGKNSGNTIYF. CDR3 nucleotides: TGTGCCATCAGTGAGGGGAAAAACTCTGGAAACACCATATATTTT.

The chain is built from TRBV10-3 and TRBJ2-3; 12 positions match TRBD1. The CDR3 runs to 15 residues. J lost 4 bases, V lost 6 bases, and 5 bases had no gene match. CDR1 is ENHRY and CDR2 is SYGVKD in the germline V gene. The CDR3 nucleotides read TGTGCCATCAGGCGGGACAGGGGGCTGGCAGATACGCAGTATTTT. Its protein product is CAIRRDRGLADTQYF.

The sample holds a few counts of this clone. The chain employs TRBV7-6 and TRBJ1-1; D unresolved. The CDR3 is 15 amino acids. Germline V lookup: CDR1 SGHVS, CDR2 FNYEAQ. The V end was cut by 3 bases, the J end by 4 bases, with 15 bases between. This CDR3 is CASSLSPVGSTEAFF. The CDR3 DNA sequence: TGTGCCAGCAGCTTGAGTCCCGTAGGAAGCACTGAAGCTTTCTTT.

CDR3 sequence reads: CASSPARNEQYF. CDR3 coding DNA: TGTGCCAGCAGCCCAGCAAGGAACGAGCAGTACTTC. This chain uses TRBV13 with TRBJ2-7; D is unclear. Deletions cut 5 bases from V and 5 bases from J, with 10 bases between. CDR1 and CDR2 (germline): PRHDT, FYEKMQ (reference sequence). The CDR3 has 12 amino acids.

The CDR3 here is CASSPWTGNTGELFF. The CDR3 coding sequence is TGTGCCAGCAGCCCGTGGACAGGGAACACCGGGGAGCTGTTTTTT. The chain employs TRBV7-6 and TRBJ2-2; TRBD1 agrees at 7 bases. Germline V CDR1 and CDR2: SGHVS, FNYEAQ. V was clipped by 5 bases and J by 1 base; unmatched bases: 4. The CDR3 covers 15 residues.

The V call is TRBV15, the J call TRBJ2-1; maybe TRBD1 (6 bases). Germline V gives CDR1 LNHNV, CDR2 YYDKDF (reference sequence). CDR3 length: 16 amino acids. V lost 4 bases and J 9 bases, leaving 22 bases between the germline ends. The CDR3 region is CATSTSKTGQFTEQFF. The DNA for the CDR3 is TGTGCCACCAGCACATCAAAAACCGGACAGTTTACTGAGCAGTTCTTC.

V is TRBV10-3 and J is TRBJ2-7; 7 bases match TRBD1. This CDR3 has 12 residues. Germline trimming cut 2 bases from V and 7 bases from J; bases unmatched to any gene: 2. Germline lookup yields CDR1 ENHRY and CDR2 SYGVKD. The DNA for the CDR3 is TGTGCCATCAGTGAGATACAGGGGGAGCAGTACTTC. Translated, it gives CAISEIQGEQYF.